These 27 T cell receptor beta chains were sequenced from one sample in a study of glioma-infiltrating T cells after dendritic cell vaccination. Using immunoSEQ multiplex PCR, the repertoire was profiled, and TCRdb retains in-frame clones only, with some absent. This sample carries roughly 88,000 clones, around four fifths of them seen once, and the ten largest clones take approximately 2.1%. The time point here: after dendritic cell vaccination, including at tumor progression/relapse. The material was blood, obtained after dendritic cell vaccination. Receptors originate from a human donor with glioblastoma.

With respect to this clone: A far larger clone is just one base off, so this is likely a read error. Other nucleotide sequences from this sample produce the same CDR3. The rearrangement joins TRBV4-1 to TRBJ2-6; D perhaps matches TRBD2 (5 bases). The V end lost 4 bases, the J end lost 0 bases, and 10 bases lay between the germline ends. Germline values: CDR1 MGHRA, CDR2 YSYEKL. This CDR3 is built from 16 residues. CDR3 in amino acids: CASSPEDSSGANVLTF. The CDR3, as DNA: TGCGCCAGCAGCCCCGAGGACTCCTCTGGGGCCAACGTCCTGACTTTC.

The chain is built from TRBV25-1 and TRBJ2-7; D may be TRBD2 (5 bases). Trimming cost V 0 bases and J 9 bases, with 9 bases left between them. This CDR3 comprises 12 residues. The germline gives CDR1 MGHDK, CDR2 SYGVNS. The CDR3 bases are TGTGCCAGCAGTGAATATGCGGGCTTGCAGTACTTC. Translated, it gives CASSEYAGLQYF.

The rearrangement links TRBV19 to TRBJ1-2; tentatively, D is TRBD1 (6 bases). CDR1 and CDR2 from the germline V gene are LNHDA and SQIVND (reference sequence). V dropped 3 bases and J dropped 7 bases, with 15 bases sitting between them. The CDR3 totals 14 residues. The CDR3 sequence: CASSMLGRDIGYTF. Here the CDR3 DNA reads TGTGCCAGTAGTATGCTTGGCAGGGACATTGGCTACACCTTC.

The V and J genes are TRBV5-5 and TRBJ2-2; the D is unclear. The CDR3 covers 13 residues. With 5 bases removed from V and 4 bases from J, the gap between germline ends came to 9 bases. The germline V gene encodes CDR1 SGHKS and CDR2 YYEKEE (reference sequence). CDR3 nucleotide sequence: TGTGCCAGCAGTACGGTGTCCACCGGGGAGCTGTTTTTT. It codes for CASSTVSTGELFF.

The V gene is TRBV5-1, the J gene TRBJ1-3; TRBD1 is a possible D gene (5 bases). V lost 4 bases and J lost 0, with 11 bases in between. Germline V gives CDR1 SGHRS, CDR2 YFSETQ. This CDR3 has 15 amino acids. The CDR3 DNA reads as TGCGCCAGCAGCCCCCAGACAGTCTCTGGAAACACCATATATTTT. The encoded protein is CASSPQTVSGNTIYF. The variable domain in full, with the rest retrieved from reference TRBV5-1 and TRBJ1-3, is KAGVTQTPRYLIKTRGQQVTLSCSPISGHRSVSWYQQTPGQGLQFLFEYFSETQRNKGNFPGRFSGRQFSNSRSEMNVSTLELGDSALYLCASSPQTVSGNTIYFGEGSWLTVV.

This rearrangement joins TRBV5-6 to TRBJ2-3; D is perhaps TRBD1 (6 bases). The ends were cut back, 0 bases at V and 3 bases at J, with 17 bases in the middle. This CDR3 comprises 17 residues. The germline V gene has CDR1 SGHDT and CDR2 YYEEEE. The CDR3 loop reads CASSLEFRDMGTDTQYF. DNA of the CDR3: TGTGCCAGCAGCTTGGAGTTCCGGGACATGGGTACAGATACGCAGTATTTT.

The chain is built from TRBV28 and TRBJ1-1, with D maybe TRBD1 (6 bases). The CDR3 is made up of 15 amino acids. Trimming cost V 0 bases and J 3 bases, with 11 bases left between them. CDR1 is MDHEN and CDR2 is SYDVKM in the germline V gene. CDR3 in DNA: TGTGCCAGCAGTTTATGGGGGGCTGGGGACACTGAAGCTTTCTTT. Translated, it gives CASSLWGAGDTEAFF.

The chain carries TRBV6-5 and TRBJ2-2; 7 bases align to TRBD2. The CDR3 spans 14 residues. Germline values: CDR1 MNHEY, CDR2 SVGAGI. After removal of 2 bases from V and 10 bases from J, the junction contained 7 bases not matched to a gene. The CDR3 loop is CASSYGGVYAELFF. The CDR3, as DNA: TGTGCCAGCAGTTACGGGGGGGTATACGCGGAGCTGTTTTTT.

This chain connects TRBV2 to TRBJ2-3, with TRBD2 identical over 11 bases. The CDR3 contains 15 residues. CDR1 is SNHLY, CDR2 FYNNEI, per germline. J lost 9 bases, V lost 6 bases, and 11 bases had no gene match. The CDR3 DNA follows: TGTGCCAGCAGATTCACTAGCGGGAGAATCAGAACGCAGTATTTT. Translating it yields CASRFTSGRIRTQYF. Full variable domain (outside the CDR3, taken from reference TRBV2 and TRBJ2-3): EPEVTQTPSHQVTQMGQEVILRCVPISNHLYFYWYRQILGQKVEFLVSFYNNEISEKSEIFDDQFSVERPDGSNFTLKIRSTKLEDSAMYFCASRFTSGRIRTQYFGPGTRLTVL.

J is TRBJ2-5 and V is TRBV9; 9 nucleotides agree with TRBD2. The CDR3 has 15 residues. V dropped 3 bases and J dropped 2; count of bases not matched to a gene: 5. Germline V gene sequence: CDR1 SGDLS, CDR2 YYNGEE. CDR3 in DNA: TGTGCCAGCAGCGGTAATAGCGGGGGTCAAGAGACCCAGTACTTC. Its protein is CASSGNSGGQETQYF.

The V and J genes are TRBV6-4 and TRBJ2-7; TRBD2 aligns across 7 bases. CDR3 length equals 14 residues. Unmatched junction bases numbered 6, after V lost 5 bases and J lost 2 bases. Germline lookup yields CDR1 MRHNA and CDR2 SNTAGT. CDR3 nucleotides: TGTGCCAGCAGTTTGGATCGGGGGGCCTACGAGCAGTACTTC. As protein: CASSLDRGAYEQYF.

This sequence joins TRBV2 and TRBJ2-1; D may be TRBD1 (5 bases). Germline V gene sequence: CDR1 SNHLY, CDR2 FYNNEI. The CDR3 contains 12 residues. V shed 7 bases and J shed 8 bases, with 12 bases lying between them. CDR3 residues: CASIAWGHEQFF. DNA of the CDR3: TGTGCCAGCATTGCGTGGGGCCATGAGCAGTTCTTC.

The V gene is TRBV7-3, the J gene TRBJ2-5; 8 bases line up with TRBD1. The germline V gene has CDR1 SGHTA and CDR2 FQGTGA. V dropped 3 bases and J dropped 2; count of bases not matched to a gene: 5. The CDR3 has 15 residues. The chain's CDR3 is CASSFGGTGQETQYF. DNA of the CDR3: TGTGCCAGCAGCTTCGGCGGGACAGGACAAGAGACCCAGTACTTC.

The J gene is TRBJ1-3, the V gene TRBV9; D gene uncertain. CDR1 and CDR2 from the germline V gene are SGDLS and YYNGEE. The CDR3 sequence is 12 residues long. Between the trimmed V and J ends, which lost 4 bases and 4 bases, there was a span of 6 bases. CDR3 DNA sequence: TGTGCCAGCAGCCCCGGGGGAAACACCATATATTTT. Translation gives CASSPGGNTIYF. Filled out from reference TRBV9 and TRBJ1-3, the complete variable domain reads DSGVTQTPKHLITATGQRVTLRCSPRSGDLSVYWYQQSLDQGLQFLIQYYNGEERAKGNILERFSAQQFPDLHSELNLSSLELGDSALYFCASSPGGNTIYFGEGSWLTVV.

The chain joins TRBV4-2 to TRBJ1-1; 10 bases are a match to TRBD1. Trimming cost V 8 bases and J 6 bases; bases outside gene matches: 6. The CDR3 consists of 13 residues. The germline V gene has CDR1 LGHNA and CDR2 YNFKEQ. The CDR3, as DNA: TGTGCCAGCGCAAGACAGGGGGCTGCTGAAGCTTTCTTT. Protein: CASARQGAAEAFF.

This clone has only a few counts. The CDR3 reads CASSPDRGNEKLFF. CDR3 sequence (DNA): TGTGCCAGCAGCCCTGACAGGGGGAATGAAAAACTGTTTTTT. The rearrangement uses TRBV7-2 and TRBJ1-4, with TRBD1 matching 9 bases. J lost 5 bases, V lost 5 bases, and 3 bases had no gene match. Per the germline V gene, CDR1 is SGHTA and CDR2 is FQGNSA. The CDR3 runs to 14 residues. The variable domain in full, completed from reference TRBV7-2 and TRBJ1-4, reads GAGVSQSPSNKVTEKGKDVELRCDPISGHTALYWYRQSLGQGLEFLIYFQGNSAPDKSGLPSDRFSAERTGGSVSTLTIQRTQQEDSAVYLCASSPDRGNEKLFFGSGTQLSVL.

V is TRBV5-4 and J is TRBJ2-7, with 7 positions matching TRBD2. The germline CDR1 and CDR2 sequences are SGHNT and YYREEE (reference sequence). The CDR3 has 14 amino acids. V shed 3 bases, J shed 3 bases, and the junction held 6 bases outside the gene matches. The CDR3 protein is CASSWAGESYEQYV. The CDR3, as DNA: TGTGCCAGCAGCTGGGCGGGGGAAAGCTACGAGCAGTACGTC.

In nucleotides, the CDR3 is TGTGCCAGCAGCGTCAGCACCGGGACAGGGTTTGGCTACACCTTC. Amino acids: CASSVSTGTGFGYTF. The gene calls are TRBV9 and TRBJ1-2; 9 nucleotides line up with TRBD1. The CDR3 loop spans 15 amino acids. Germline-derived CDR1 and CDR2 are SGDLS and YYNGEE. V gave up 2 bases and J gave up 7 bases; unmatched junction bases: 9.

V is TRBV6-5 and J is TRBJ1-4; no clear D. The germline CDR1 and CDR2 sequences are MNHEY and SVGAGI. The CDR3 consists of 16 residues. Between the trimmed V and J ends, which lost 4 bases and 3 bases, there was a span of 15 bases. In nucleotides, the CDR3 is TGTGCCAGCAGTTTTACGCGGCGCACCTCTAATGAAAAACTGTTTTTT. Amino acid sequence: CASSFTRRTSNEKLFF.

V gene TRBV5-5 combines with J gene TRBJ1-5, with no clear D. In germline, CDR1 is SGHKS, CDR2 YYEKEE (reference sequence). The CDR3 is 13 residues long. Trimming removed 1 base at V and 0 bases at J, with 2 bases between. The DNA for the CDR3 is TGTGCCAGCAGCTTGTATAGCAATCAGCCCCAGCATTTT. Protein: CASSLYSNQPQHF.

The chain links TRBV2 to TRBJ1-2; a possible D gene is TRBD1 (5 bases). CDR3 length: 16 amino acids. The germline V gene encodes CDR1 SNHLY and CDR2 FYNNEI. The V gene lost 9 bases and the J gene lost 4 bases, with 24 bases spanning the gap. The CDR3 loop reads CARSIGRGDSLYGYTF. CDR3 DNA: TGTGCCAGAAGTATAGGCCGCGGAGACAGCCTCTATGGCTACACCTTC. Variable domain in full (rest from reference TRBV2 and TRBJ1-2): EPEVTQTPSHQVTQMGQEVILRCVPISNHLYFYWYRQILGQKVEFLVSFYNNEISEKSEIFDDQFSVERPDGSNFTLKIRSTKLEDSAMYFCARSIGRGDSLYGYTFGSGTRLTVV.

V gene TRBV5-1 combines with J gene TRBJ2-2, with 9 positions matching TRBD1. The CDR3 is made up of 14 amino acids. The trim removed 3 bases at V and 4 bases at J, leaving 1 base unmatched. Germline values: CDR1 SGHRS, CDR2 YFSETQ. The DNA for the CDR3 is TGCGCCAGCAGCTGGGACAGGGTCACCGGGGAGCTGTTTTTT. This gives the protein CASSWDRVTGELFF.

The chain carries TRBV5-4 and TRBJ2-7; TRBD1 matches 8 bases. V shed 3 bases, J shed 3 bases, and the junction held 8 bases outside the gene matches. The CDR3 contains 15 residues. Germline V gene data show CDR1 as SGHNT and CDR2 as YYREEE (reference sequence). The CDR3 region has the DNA TGTGCCAGCAGCTCCCCCGGGACAGGAGTCTACGAGCAGTACTTC. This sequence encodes CASSSPGTGVYEQYF.

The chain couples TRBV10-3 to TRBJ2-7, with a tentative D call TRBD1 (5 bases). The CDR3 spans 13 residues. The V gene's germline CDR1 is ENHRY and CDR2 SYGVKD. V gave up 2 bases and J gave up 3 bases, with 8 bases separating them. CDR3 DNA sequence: TGTGCCATCAGTGAGGGTCAGGGCTACGAGCAGTACTTC. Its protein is CAISEGQGYEQYF.

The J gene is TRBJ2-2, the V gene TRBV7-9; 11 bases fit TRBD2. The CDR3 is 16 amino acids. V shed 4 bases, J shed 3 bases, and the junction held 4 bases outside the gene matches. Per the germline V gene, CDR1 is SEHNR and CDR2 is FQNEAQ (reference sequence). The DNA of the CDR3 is TGTGCCAGCAGCTCGAGACTAGCGGGGCACACCGGGGAGCTGTTTTTT. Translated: CASSSRLAGHTGELFF.

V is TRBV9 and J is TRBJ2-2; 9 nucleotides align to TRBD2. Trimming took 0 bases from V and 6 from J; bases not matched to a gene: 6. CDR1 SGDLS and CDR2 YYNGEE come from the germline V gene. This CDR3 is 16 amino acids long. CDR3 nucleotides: TGTGCCAGCAGCGTAGGAGGGACTAGCTTCGCCGGGGAGCTGTTTTTT. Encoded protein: CASSVGGTSFAGELFF.

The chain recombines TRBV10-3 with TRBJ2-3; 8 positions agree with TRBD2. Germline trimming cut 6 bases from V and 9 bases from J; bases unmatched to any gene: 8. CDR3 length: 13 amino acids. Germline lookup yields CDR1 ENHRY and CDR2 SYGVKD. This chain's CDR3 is CAIREYSGVTQYF. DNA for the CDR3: TGTGCCATCAGGGAATATAGCGGGGTCACGCAGTATTTT.